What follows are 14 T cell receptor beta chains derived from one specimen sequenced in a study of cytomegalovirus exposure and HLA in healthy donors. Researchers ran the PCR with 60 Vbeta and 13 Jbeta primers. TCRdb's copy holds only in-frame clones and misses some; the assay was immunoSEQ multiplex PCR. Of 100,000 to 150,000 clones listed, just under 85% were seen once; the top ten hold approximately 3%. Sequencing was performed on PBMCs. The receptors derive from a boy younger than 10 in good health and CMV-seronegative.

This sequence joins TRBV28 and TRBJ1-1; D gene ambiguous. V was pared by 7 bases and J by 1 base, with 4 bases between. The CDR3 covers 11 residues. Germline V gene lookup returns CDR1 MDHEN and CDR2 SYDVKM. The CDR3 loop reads CASIANTEAFF. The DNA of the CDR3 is TGTGCCAGCATAGCGAACACTGAAGCTTTCTTT.

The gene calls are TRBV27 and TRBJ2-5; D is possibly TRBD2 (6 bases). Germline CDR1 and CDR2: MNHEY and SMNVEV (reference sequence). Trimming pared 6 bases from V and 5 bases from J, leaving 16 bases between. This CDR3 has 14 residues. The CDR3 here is CASSSRTGEETQYF. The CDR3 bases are TGTGCCAGCAGCTCCCGCACGGGAGAGGAGACCCAGTACTTC.

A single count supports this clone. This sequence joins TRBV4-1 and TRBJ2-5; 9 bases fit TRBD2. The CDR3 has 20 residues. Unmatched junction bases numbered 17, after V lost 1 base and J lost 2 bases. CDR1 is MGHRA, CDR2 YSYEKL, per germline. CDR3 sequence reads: CASSQVLLSGRRLEQETQYF. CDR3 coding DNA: TGCGCCAGCAGCCAAGTGTTGTTAAGCGGGAGGCGGTTGGAACAAGAGACCCAGTACTTC.

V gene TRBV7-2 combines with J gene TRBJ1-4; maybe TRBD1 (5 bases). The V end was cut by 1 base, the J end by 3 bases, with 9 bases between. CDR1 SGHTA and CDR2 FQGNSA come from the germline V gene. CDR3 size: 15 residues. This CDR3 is CASSLEGVPNEKLFF. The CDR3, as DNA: TGTGCCAGCAGCTTAGAAGGGGTTCCTAATGAAAAACTGTTTTTT.

CDR3 in DNA: TGCGCCAGCAGCCAAGCAGGGGATCCTGAAGCTTTCTTT. Translation gives CASSQAGDPEAFF. This sequence joins TRBV4-1 and TRBJ1-1, with D possibly TRBD1 on 6 matching bases. Germline loops: CDR1 MGHRA, CDR2 YSYEKL. Trimming pared 1 base from V and 6 bases from J, leaving 9 bases between. This CDR3 has 13 residues.

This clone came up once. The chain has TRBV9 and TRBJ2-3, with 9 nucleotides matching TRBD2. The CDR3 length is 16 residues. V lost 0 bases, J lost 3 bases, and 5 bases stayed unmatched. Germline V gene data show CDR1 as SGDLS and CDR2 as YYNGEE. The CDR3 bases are TGTGCCAGCAGCGTAGTGCGGGGGGGCCCAACAGATACGCAGTATTTT. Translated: CASSVVRGGPTDTQYF.

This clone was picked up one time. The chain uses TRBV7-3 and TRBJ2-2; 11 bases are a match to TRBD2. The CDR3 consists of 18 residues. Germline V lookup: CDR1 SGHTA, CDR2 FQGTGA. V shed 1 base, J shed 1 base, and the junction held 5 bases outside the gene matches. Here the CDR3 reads CASSLSVSGRENTGELFF. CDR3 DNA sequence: TGTGCCAGCAGCTTAAGTGTTAGCGGGAGGGAGAACACCGGGGAGCTGTTTTTT.

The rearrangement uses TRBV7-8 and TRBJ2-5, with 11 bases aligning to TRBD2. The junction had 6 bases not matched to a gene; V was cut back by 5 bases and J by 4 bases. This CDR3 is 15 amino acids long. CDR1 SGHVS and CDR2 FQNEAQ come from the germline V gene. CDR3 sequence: CASSLSSGRGETQYF. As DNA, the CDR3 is TGTGCCAGCAGCCTAAGTAGCGGGAGGGGAGAGACCCAGTACTTC.

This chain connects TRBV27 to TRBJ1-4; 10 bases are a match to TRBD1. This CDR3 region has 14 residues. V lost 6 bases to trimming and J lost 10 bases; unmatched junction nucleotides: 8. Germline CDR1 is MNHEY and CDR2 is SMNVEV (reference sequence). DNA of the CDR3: TGTGCCAGCAGATCGGGACAGGGGAACGGAAAACTGTTTTTT. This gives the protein CASRSGQGNGKLFF.

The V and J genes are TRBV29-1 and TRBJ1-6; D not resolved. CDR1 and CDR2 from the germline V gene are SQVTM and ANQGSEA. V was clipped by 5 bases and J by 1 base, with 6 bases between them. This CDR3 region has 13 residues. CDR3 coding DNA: TGCAGCGTTACGACATCCTATAATTCACCCCTCCACTTT. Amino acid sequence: CSVTTSYNSPLHF. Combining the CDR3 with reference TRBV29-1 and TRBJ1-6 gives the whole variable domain SAVISQKPSRDICQRGTSLTIQCQVDSQVTMMFWYRQQPGQSLTLIATANQGSEATYESGFVIDKFPISRPNLTFSTLTVSNMSPEDSSIYLCSVTTSYNSPLHFGNGTRLTVT.

For the CDR3, the DNA is TGTGCCAGCAGCTCAACAGGGTCCTACGAGCAGTACTTC. Protein: CASSSTGSYEQYF. The rearrangement uses TRBV11-3 and TRBJ2-7, with D possibly being TRBD1 (6 bases). This CDR3 has 13 residues. Germline-derived CDR1 and CDR2 are SGHNT and YENEEA. Trimming removed 4 bases from V and 1 base from J, with 8 bases in between.

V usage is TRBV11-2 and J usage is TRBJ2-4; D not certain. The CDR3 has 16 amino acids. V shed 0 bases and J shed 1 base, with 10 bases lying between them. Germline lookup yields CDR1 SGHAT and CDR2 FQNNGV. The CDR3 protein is CASSLETYQAKNIQYF. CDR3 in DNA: TGTGCCAGCAGCTTAGAAACATATCAGGCCAAAAACATTCAGTACTTC.

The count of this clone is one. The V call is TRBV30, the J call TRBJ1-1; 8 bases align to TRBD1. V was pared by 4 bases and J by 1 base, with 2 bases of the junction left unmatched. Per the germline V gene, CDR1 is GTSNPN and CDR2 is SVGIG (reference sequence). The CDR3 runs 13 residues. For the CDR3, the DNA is TGTGCCTGGATCGGGACAGGGAACACTGAAGCTTTCTTT. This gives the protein CAWIGTGNTEAFF.

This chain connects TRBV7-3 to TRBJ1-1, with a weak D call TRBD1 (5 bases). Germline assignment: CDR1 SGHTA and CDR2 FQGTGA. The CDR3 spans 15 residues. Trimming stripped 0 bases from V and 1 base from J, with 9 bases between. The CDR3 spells CASSLTGQANTEAFF. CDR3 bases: TGTGCCAGCAGCTTAACGGGGCAGGCGAACACTGAAGCTTTCTTT. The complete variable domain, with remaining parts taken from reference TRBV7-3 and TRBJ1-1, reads GAGVSQTPSNKVTEKGKYVELRCDPISGHTALYWYRQSLGQGPEFLIYFQGTGAADDSGLPNDRFFAVRPEGSVSTLKIQRTERGDSAVYLCASSLTGQANTEAFFGQGTRLTVV.